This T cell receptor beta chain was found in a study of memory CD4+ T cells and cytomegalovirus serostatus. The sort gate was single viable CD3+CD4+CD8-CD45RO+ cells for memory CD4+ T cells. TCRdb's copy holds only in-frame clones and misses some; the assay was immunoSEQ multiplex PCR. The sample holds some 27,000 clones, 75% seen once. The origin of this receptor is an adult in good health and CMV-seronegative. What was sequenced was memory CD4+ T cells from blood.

CDR3 DNA sequence: TGCGCCAGCAGCCAGCTAGCGGGAACTGAGCAGTTCTTC. Its translation is CASSQLAGTEQFF. The genes are TRBV4-3 and TRBJ2-1; TRBD2 agrees at 9 bases. After removal of 3 bases from V and 9 bases from J, the junction contained 3 bases not matched to a gene. Germline CDR1 reads LGHNA; CDR2 reads YSLEER. The CDR3 has 13 amino acids.